Described below is a single TCR beta chain sequence and its context. Its antigen specificity is not known. No much larger clonotype is one base removed from it; base qualities were not supplied. Clipping removes 5 bases from V and 5 bases from J, with 6 as the unmatched junction base count. Counted from cysteine to phenylalanine, this CDR3 has 15 amino acids. CDR3 DNA only is kept here, 45 bases in frame from base 1. The germline V gene sets CDR1 to KGHSH and CDR2 to LQKENI. The sample is drawn from a study of blood T cell repertoires in COVID-19 (TCRdb year 2020). In terms of the full investigation: The collaborator samples originated in the United States, Italy and Spain and spanned the acute and convalescent phases of COVID-19. The prospective study material was composed of cDNA or gDNA derived from T cells, B-cell-depleted T cells, or PBMCs. The repertoires were released in a freely available public database meant as a resource for research on the immune response to SARS-CoV-2. Samples came from the ongoing ImmuneRACE study (first 160 participants) plus 1,254 subjects from 6 global collaborators. Sample metadata almost always included a de-identified subject ID, COVID-19 status, age in years and sex. Where HLA class I and class II types were available, the types were taken from metadata supplied by the sample provider, not from assay-based typing. Subjects who had been exposed to COVID-19, were actively infected with it, or had recovered from it provided the deeply sampled blood TCRbeta repertoires that made up the dataset. General conclusions and limits of the study: The quantity of clinical and demographic metadata differed by source and by participant and was supplied without curation.

Enrolling through a virtual design, the prospective study's participants ranged in age from roughly 18 to 100 years and lived across more than 20 United States geographic areas. In the prospective study, participants were assigned to cohorts based on the clinical history participants reported in a screening survey and a study questionnaire. ImmuneRACE Cohort 3 recovered participants were defined by two consecutive negative NP/OP PCR tests, healthcare professional clearance, or symptom resolution. Each participant in the prospective study had whole blood, serum and a nasopharyngeal or oropharyngeal swab collected by mobile phlebotomists. Over an approximately 2-month period, participants in the prospective study had the option of providing additional blood draws and questionnaires. Before DNA extraction, prospective study blood samples were shipped either frozen or at room temperature. TCRbeta CDR3 regions were amplified from genomic DNA using the immunoSEQ Assay, a bias-controlled multiplex PCR. The original methods were these. The number of nucleated cells in each sample was estimated from the amplification of reference gene primers within the assay. To quantify the absolute abundance of each unique TCRbeta CDR3 rearrangement, sequence reads were collapsed and filtered. For each sample, productive Simpson clonality was calculated as the square root of Simpson's diversity index over productive rearrangements. TCRdb provides this immuneACCESS table in a form limited to in-frame rearrangements. Some clones are lacking; in checked studies, under half of them reflect an unresolved V gene, and why the rest are absent is not known. V and J calls and clone size are given by that table; D and trimming were obtained from the DNA. This sample is represented by approximately 260,000 clones; approximately 90% of them were singletons. The ten largest clones capture under 2.5% of the sample.

The material sequenced was PBMCs or T cells enriched from blood (not recorded which). The sequence was obtained from a woman younger than 35 who had recovered from COVID-19. Recombination connected TRBV18 to TRBJ2-4, and 10 junction bases match TRBD1. The encoded CDR3 is CASSIGTGAENIQYF. The bases read TGTGCCAGCTCAATAGGGACAGGGGCTGAAAACATTCAGTACTTC.